This T cell receptor beta chain was captured in a study of blood T cells in healthy people across ages. A second PCR of about 7 to 12 cycles used a sample-barcoded 5' primer and a J-beta primer mix. TCRdb re-called the 5' RACE reads through MiXCR, storing one row per CDR3 protein. The sample includes approximately 800,000 distinct CDR3 sequences, 30% to 45% of them seen just once. This clonotype has just a few counts. V was cut by 1 base and J by 7 bases, with 17 bases left in between. CDR1 SGHTA and CDR2 FQGNSA come from the germline V gene. The CDR3 has 17 amino acids. The sample, roughly 9.1 milliliters of peripheral blood, was drawn from each donor.

This clonotype was obtained from a man aged 18 to 30 in good health. The sample comprised blood. The rearrangement joins TRBV7-2 to TRBJ1-6; D call uncertain. CDR3 sequence (DNA): TGTGCCAGCAGCTTAGGATCCATCCAGGCCGAGAATTCACCCCTCCACTTT. It specifies CASSLGSIQAENSPLHF.